This TCR beta chain comes out of a study of T cell changes during pregnancy in multiple sclerosis. This clone was recorded only once. Looked up from germline, CDR1 is MNHEY and CDR2 is SVGAGI. The V and J ends lost 2 bases and 3 bases respectively, with 8 bases between them. This CDR3 is 13 amino acids long. Using immunoSEQ multiplex PCR, the repertoire was profiled, and TCRdb retains in-frame clones only, with some absent. The table includes more than 70,000 clones, roughly 89% detected once. The receptor was derived from a female donor in good health, enrolled as a control in a pregnancy study. The sample was peripheral blood, taken after pregnancy. The gene calls are TRBV6-5 and TRBJ2-7; the D gene is possibly TRBD1 (5 bases). This CDR3 reads CASSYMDNYEQYF. Here the CDR3 DNA reads TGTGCCAGCAGTTACATGGACAACTACGAGCAGTACTTC.